This T cell receptor beta chain was identified during a study of blood T cells in healthy people across ages. A sample-barcoded 5' primer and a J-beta primer mix were used in a second PCR of roughly 7 to 11 cycles. TCRdb recomputed calls from the 5' RACE reads with MiXCR, one row per CDR3 protein. This sample has fewer than 750,000 distinct CDR3 sequences, with 40% to 65% found just once. Study-level results: It was the long-lived donors that had more naive CD4+ cells and higher diversity than aged donors.

This clonotype occurred a few times. Its antigen is not identified. Input material: blood. The source is an elderly woman in good health.

This chain's CDR3 is CASRGGRGSAEAFF. The CDR3 bases are TGTGCCAGCAGGGGCGGCAGGGGTTCGGCTGAAGCTTTCTTT. The chain joins TRBV6-2 or TRBV6-3 to TRBJ1-1, with D possibly matching TRBD1 (6 bases). The ends were cut back, 6 bases at V and 6 bases at J, with 17 bases in the middle. Germline V CDR1 and CDR2: MNHEY, SVGEGT. The CDR3 sequence is 14 residues long.